The subject of this entry is one T cell receptor beta chain. These data originate in a study of blood T cell repertoires in COVID-19. Study-wide background: Italy, Spain and the United States were the sources of the convalescent and acute COVID-19 samples. T cells, B-cell-depleted T cells, or PBMCs supplied cDNA or gDNA.

CDR3 length: 17 residues. CDR1 is SEHNR, CDR2 FQNEAQ, per germline (reference sequence). The J segment lost 6 bases and the V segment lost 0 bases, leaving 8 bases of the junction unmatched. All enrollees were about 18 to 89 years old and from roughly 22 US areas. Cohort placement rested on clinical history that participants reported themselves. Clones were read by immunoSEQ multiplex PCR, and TCRdb kept only the in-frame ones, dropping some. Of some 260,000 clones detected, 84% appear once; the ten largest clones hold around 3.9%. The sequenced sample was PBMCs or T cells enriched from blood (not recorded which). The receptor was isolated from a man under 40 with acute COVID-19. The chain carries TRBV7-9 and TRBJ2-1, with 10 nucleotides matching TRBD2. The CDR3 loop reads CASSLAGATSGRNEQFF. CDR3 DNA sequence: TGTGCCAGCAGCTTAGCAGGCGCGACTAGCGGGCGCAATGAGCAGTTCTTC.